This T cell receptor gamma chain appears in the sequencing data of a study of Vδ1+ human thymocytes. Regarding the study as a whole: Highly polyclonal TRG and TRD repertoires with Gaussian CDR3 length distributions appeared in thymus.

Sequences come from RNA converted to cDNA by reverse transcription. Multiplex PCR used pooled V-gene forward primers and a constant-region reverse primer to amplify CDR3s. TCRdb repeated clone calling on the multiplex PCR reads with CATT. The sample includes roughly 30,000 gamma-chain clones, around 18% seen only once; the top ten take less than 2%. J gave up 1 base and V 0 bases, and 6 bases lay outside the gene matches. This CDR3 region has 15 residues. Germline V gene lookup returns CDR1 GITISATS and CDR2 ISYDGTV (reference sequence). With respect to this clone: Its antigen is currently unknown.

Sequencing was carried out using Vdelta1+ gamma-delta thymocytes from the thymus. Subset reported: FACS-sorted CD3+ TCRalphabeta- TCRVdelta1+ TCRVdelta2- thymocytes. This chain uses TRGV9 with TRGJ1 or TRGJ2. The clonotype originates from a boy in the first two years of life who had congenital heart surgery. In nucleotides, the CDR3 is TGTGCCTTGTGGGAGGTGCTATGTAATTATTATAAGAAACTCTTT. Its translation: CALWEVLCNYYKKLF.